This T cell receptor (beta chain) was retrieved from a study of blood T cell repertoires in COVID-19. Only in-frame clones appear in the TCRdb table, and some are missing; sequencing was by immunoSEQ multiplex PCR. The data hold approximately 51,000 clones, with 80% to 90% observed a single time. This clone was observed once. Germline loops: CDR1 MDHEN, CDR2 SYDVKM. This CDR3 is built from 12 residues. V lost 5 bases and J 0 bases, leaving 3 bases between the germline ends. The receptor was derived from a woman of 80 years or more with COVID-19, enrolled during active disease. This chain connects TRBV28 to TRBJ2-3; D remains ambiguous. Material for sequencing was peripheral blood. CDR3 region: CASSHSTDTQYF. The CDR3 DNA is TGTGCCAGCAGTCATAGCACAGATACGCAGTATTTT.